A single sample gave rise to the 24 T cell receptor beta chains below, sequenced in a study of blood T cell repertoires in COVID-19 (dated by TCRdb to between 2020 and 2021). Library construction relied on the immunoSEQ multiplex PCR assay. TCRdb stores this immuneACCESS table with in-frame sequences only. Part of the clones is absent; in the studies checked, under half of the shortfall reflects unresolved V genes, and no reason is known for the rest. The sample data list approximately 300,000 clones, and about nine tenths of these were observed just once. The ten most abundant clones make up 2.2% of the sample. Sequencing was done on a sample of peripheral blood. Source of these receptors: a woman aged 45 to 65 who had recovered from COVID-19.

The V and J genes are TRBV15 and TRBJ2-3; 9 bases agree with TRBD2. The CDR3 runs to 17 residues. The V gene end was trimmed by 0 bases and the J gene end by 4 bases; junction bases not matched to a gene: 8. CDR1 is LNHNV and CDR2 is YYDKDF in the germline V gene (reference sequence). CDR3 sequence: CATSRDRLAGDPDTQYF. For the CDR3, the DNA is TGTGCCACCAGCAGAGATAGGTTAGCGGGAGATCCAGATACGCAGTATTTT.

The rearrangement uses TRBV30 and TRBJ2-5, with D hard to call. V lost 4 bases to trimming and J lost 4 bases, with 19 bases between them. The CDR3 length is 15 residues. Germline CDR1 is GTSNPN and CDR2 is SVGIG (reference sequence). CDR3 nucleotides: TGTGCCTGGAACGATAACCAGAGAGGTCGAGAGACCCAGTACTTC. The encoded protein is CAWNDNQRGRETQYF.

J is TRBJ2-7 and V is TRBV6-2 or TRBV6-3; TRBD1 agrees at 8 bases. Trimming at V came to 4 bases and at J to 3 bases, leaving 14 bases not matched to a gene. CDR3 size: 17 residues. Germline CDR1 is MNHEY and CDR2 is SVGEGT. The CDR3 sequence: CASSFGQGSLSIYEQYF. CDR3 sequence (DNA): TGTGCCAGCAGTTTCGGACAGGGAAGCTTATCTATCTACGAGCAGTACTTC.

The V call is TRBV27, the J call TRBJ2-2; D remains unclear. The CDR3 consists of 15 residues. In germline, CDR1 is MNHEY, CDR2 SMNVEV (reference sequence). The germline V and J ends were trimmed by 5 bases and 5 bases, with 15 bases remaining between them. The CDR3: CASSRGSVKTGELFF. CDR3 sequence (DNA): TGTGCCAGCAGTCGAGGTTCGGTTAAGACCGGGGAGCTGTTTTTT.

The rearrangement uses TRBV27 and TRBJ1-5, with 8 bases matching TRBD1. J was trimmed by 3 bases and V by 10 bases; bases with no gene match: 8. The CDR3 sequence is 14 residues long. Germline values: CDR1 MNHEY, CDR2 SMNVEV (reference sequence). The CDR3: CAIGTGGPNQPQHF. CDR3 DNA: TGTGCCATCGGTACAGGGGGGCCCAATCAGCCCCAGCATTTT.

This chain uses TRBV3-1 (or the pseudogene TRBV3-2) with TRBJ1-1; the D gene is possibly TRBD1 (5 bases). The CDR3 spans 11 residues. V lost 4 bases and J lost 9, with 9 bases in between. Germline V lookup: CDR1 LGHDT, CDR2 YNNKEL (reference sequence). In DNA form, the CDR3 reads TGTGCCAGCAGCCGGGGCGTGAAAGCTTTCTTT. Encoded protein: CASSRGVKAFF.

The J gene is TRBJ1-2, the V gene TRBV11-1; D uncertain. CDR1 is SGHAT and CDR2 is FQDESV in the germline V gene (reference sequence). Deletions cut 1 base from V and 5 bases from J, with 17 bases between. CDR3 length: 16 amino acids. The CDR3 region has the DNA TGTGCCAGCAGCTTAGAGCGGACGGCTAGTTCGTATGGCTACACCTTC. It specifies CASSLERTASSYGYTF.

This sequence joins TRBV5-4 and TRBJ2-7, with D perhaps matching TRBD2 (7 bases). V lost 4 bases and J lost 1, with 12 bases in between. CDR1 is SGHNT and CDR2 is YYREEE in the germline V gene (reference sequence). The CDR3 extends over 14 amino acids. Here the CDR3 DNA reads TGTGCCAGCAGCCGGGGGGACAAATCCTACGAGCAGTACTTC. Protein product: CASSRGDKSYEQYF.

The chain carries TRBV9 and TRBJ1-5; D is perhaps TRBD1 (5 bases). Germline loops: CDR1 SGDLS, CDR2 YYNGEE. Deletions cut 3 bases from V and 7 bases from J, with 17 bases between. The CDR3 extends over 15 amino acids. The CDR3, as DNA: TGTGCCAGCAGCGCAGGTTCAGGGCCAGAACAGCCCCAGCATTTT. Translated, it gives CASSAGSGPEQPQHF.

This sequence joins TRBV4-2 and TRBJ1-2, with 7 bases fitting TRBD1. This CDR3 spans 14 amino acids. The V gene end was trimmed by 1 base and the J gene end by 6 bases; junction bases not matched to a gene: 5. Germline V lookup: CDR1 LGHNA, CDR2 YNFKEQ. For the CDR3, the DNA is TGTGCCAGCAGCCAAGCTAGGGGGCAGGATGGCTACACCTTC. Protein sequence: CASSQARGQDGYTF.

This clone was counted many times. This CDR3 is also generated by other DNA sequences in the sample. V usage is TRBV28 and J usage is TRBJ1-2; TRBD1 agrees at 9 bases. V dropped 6 bases and J dropped 4; count of bases not matched to a gene: 3. Per the germline V gene, CDR1 is MDHEN and CDR2 is SYDVKM. This CDR3 is 13 amino acids long. The CDR3 nucleotides read TGTGCCAGCAGGCAGGGACAGGGCTATGGCTACACCTTC. Translated: CASRQGQGYGYTF.

V usage is TRBV29-1 and J usage is TRBJ2-3; TRBD2 matches 9 bases. The CDR3 has 14 residues. Germline V lookup: CDR1 SQVTM, CDR2 ANQGSEA. V lost 7 bases to trimming and J lost 3 bases; unmatched junction nucleotides: 8. CDR3 nucleotides: TGCAGCGCCCCGCGGGGGGGTTCGACAGATACGCAGTATTTT. This translates into CSAPRGGSTDTQYF.

This clone has only one observation. The chain uses TRBV7-8 and TRBJ1-5; D not certain. V was cut by 2 bases and J by 7 bases, with 9 bases left in between. The CDR3 is 13 amino acids. The germline V gene has CDR1 SGHVS and CDR2 FQNEAQ. In nucleotides, the CDR3 is TGTGCCAGCAGCTTACGGGGAAACCAGCCCCAGCATTTT. It is translated as CASSLRGNQPQHF.

The genes are TRBV6-2 or TRBV6-3 and TRBJ1-2; the D gene is possibly TRBD1 (6 bases). Between the trimmed V and J ends, which lost 6 bases and 8 bases, there was a span of 16 bases. The length of the CDR3 is 13 residues. CDR1 is MNHEY and CDR2 is SVGEGT in the germline V gene. CDR3 residues: CASSFYRAEGYTF. CDR3 nucleotide sequence: TGTGCCAGCAGCTTCTACAGGGCCGAGGGCTACACCTTC.

Only one count was recorded for this clone. The V and J genes are TRBV25-1 and TRBJ2-7, with a possible D match to TRBD2 (5 bases). The CDR3 extends over 12 amino acids. The germline V and J ends were trimmed by 6 bases and 2 bases, with 8 bases remaining between them. Germline V gives CDR1 MGHDK, CDR2 SYGVNS. The CDR3 DNA reads TGTGCCAGCAGGGCGGGTCCCTACGAGCAGTACTTC. This translates into CASRAGPYEQYF.

DNA of the CDR3: TGTGCCAGCACCCTAAGTCTTGCCTATGGCTACACCTTC. The encoded protein is CASTLSLAYGYTF. The V call is TRBV5-4, the J call TRBJ1-2; D unresolved. V was trimmed by 6 bases and J by 4 bases, leaving 13 bases between them. This CDR3 is 13 amino acids long. Germline V gives CDR1 SGHNT, CDR2 YYREEE (reference sequence). The variable domain in full, with the rest retrieved from reference TRBV5-4 and TRBJ1-2, is ETGVTQSPTHLIKTRGQQVTLRCSSQSGHNTVSWYQQALGQGPQFIFQYYREEENGRGNFPPRFSGLQFPNYSSELNVNALELDDSALYLCASTLSLAYGYTFGSGTRLTVV.

This chain uses TRBV11-2 with TRBJ2-1, with TRBD2 matching over 8 bases. The germline V gene encodes CDR1 SGHAT and CDR2 FQNNGV. This CDR3 is built from 15 residues. The V segment lost 3 bases and the J segment 8 bases; nucleotides outside the gene matches: 9. The CDR3 coding sequence is TGTGCCAGCAGCTTTAGCGGGGATCCACACCATGAGCAGTTCTTC. Translated, it gives CASSFSGDPHHEQFF.

This chain links TRBV30 with TRBJ1-1, with 9 nucleotides matching TRBD1. Germline trimming cut 4 bases from V and 6 bases from J; bases unmatched to any gene: 9. This CDR3 is built from 14 residues. CDR1 is GTSNPN, CDR2 SVGIG, per germline (reference sequence). The CDR3 sequence: CAWTPRDRVAEAFF. The CDR3, as DNA: TGTGCCTGGACCCCCCGGGACAGGGTGGCTGAAGCTTTCTTT.

The chain joins TRBV30 to TRBJ2-5, with D unclear. The V end was cut by 0 bases, the J end by 5 bases, with 7 bases between. CDR3 length: 12 residues. Germline-derived CDR1 and CDR2 are GTSNPN and SVGIG (reference sequence). For the CDR3, the DNA is TGTGCCTGGAGTGTACGGCGGGAGACCCAGTACTTC. It yields the protein CAWSVRRETQYF.

The chain combines TRBV19 with TRBJ1-2, with 9 bases lining up with TRBD1. J lost 7 bases, V lost 5 bases, and 5 bases had no gene match. CDR1 is LNHDA and CDR2 is SQIVND in the germline V gene (reference sequence). The CDR3 is 13 residues long. The CDR3 is CASSEQGASGYTF. The CDR3 bases are TGTGCCAGTAGTGAACAGGGGGCCTCTGGCTACACCTTC.

This clone has more than one count but fewer than ten. The V and J genes are TRBV6-5 and TRBJ2-6; D unresolved. The CDR3 runs to 14 residues. Trimming took off 3 bases at V and 4 bases at J, with 7 bases between the two ends. Germline loops: CDR1 MNHEY, CDR2 SVGAGI. The DNA of the CDR3 is TGTGCCAGCAGTTATACGAGGGGGGCCAACGTCCTGACTTTC. Its translation is CASSYTRGANVLTF.

This clone was seen a few times. The chain employs TRBV5-1 and TRBJ1-2; 7 positions match TRBD1. Germline V gene lookup returns CDR1 SGHRS and CDR2 YFSETQ. The CDR3 sequence is 15 residues long. V lost 5 bases, J lost 6 bases, and 13 bases stayed unmatched. The CDR3 sequence is CASRATGTAPNGYTF. As DNA, the CDR3 is TGCGCCAGCAGAGCGACCGGGACAGCGCCTAATGGCTACACCTTC.

The J gene is TRBJ1-1, the V gene TRBV21-1; the table's D call of TRBD1 was not tested on the DNA. TRBV21-1 is a pseudogene segment. This CDR3 contains 12 residues. The CDR3 reads CASPTGDTEAFF. DNA for the CDR3: TGTGCCAGTCCAACAGGGGACACTGAAGCTTTCTTT.

This clone came up a few times. The V call is TRBV6-5, the J call TRBJ1-5, with D unclear. This CDR3 has 13 residues. V was shortened by 4 bases and J by 1 base, with 5 bases between the two germline ends. The germline gives CDR1 MNHEY, CDR2 SVGAGI. DNA for the CDR3: TGTGCCAGCAGTTTGTCGAGCAATCAGCCCCAGCATTTT. Protein sequence: CASSLSSNQPQHF.